Listed here is a single TCR beta chain. This entry is derived from a study of blood T cell repertoires in COVID-19. Across the study: Donors in the United States, Italy and Spain gave samples during acute or convalescent COVID-19. The cDNA or gDNA used as material had been derived from T cells, B-cell-depleted T cells, or PBMCs.

Source study methods: From reference gene primer amplification, estimates of nucleated cell counts were derived. Profiling relied on immunoSEQ multiplex PCR, and the TCRdb table lists in-frame clones only, not all of them. V, J and clone size reflect that table, while D and trimming were determined from the DNA. Of around 240,000 clones listed, roughly four fifths are singletons. This TCR was recovered from a woman aged 45 to 65 with acute or convalescent COVID-19. The sequenced sample consisted of peripheral blood.

The CDR3: CAWETSREQFF. The CDR3 DNA follows: TGTGCCTGGGAAACTAGCCGGGAGCAGTTCTTC. The chain is built from TRBV30 and TRBJ2-1; a weak D match, TRBD2 (6 bases). The length of the CDR3 is 11 residues. In germline, CDR1 is GTSNPN, CDR2 SVGIG (reference sequence). The V end was cut by 5 bases, the J end by 10 bases, with 12 bases between.